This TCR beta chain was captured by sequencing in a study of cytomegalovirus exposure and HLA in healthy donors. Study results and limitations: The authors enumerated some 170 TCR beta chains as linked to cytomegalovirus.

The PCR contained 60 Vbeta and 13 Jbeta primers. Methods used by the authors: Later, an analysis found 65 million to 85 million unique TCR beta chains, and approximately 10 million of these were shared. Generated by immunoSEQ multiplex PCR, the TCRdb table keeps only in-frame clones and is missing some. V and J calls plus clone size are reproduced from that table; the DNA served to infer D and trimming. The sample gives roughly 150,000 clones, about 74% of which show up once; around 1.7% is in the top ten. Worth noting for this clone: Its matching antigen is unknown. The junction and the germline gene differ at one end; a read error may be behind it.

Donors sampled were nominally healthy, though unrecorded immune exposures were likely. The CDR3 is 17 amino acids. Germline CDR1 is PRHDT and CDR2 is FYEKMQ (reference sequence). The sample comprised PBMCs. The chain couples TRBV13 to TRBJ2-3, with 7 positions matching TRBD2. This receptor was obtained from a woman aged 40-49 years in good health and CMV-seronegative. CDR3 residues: CASSLAGSHRSTDTQYF. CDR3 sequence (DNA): TGTGCCAGCAGTTTAGCGGGTTCTCATCGGAGCACAGATACGCAGTATTTT.